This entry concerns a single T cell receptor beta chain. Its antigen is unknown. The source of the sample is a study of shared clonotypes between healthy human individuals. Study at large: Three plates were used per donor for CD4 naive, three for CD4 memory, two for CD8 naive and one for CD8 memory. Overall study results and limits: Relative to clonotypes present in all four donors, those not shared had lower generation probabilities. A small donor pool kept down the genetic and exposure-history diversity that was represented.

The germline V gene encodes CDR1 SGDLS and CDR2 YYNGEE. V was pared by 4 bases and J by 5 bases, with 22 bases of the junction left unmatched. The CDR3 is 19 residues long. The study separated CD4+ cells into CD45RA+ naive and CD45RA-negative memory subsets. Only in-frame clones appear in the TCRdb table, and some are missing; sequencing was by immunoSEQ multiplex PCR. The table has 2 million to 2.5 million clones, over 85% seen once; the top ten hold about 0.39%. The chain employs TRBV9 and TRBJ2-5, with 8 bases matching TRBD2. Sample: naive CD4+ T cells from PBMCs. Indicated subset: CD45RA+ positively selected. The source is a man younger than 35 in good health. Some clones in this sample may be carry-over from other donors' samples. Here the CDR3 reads CASSPLWDRSGVLGETQYF. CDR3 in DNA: TGTGCCAGCAGCCCCCTTTGGGATCGTAGCGGGGTACTCGGGGAGACCCAGTACTTC. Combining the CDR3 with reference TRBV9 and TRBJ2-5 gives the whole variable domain DSGVTQTPKHLITATGQRVTLRCSPRSGDLSVYWYQQSLDQGLQFLIQYYNGEERAKGNILERFSAQQFPDLHSELNLSSLELGDSALYFCASSPLWDRSGVLGETQYFGPGTRLLVL.